This is a list of T cell receptor beta chains from one sample in a study of OX40 agonist ivuxolimab in advanced cancers. Produced via immunoSEQ multiplex PCR; TCRdb's table is partial and in-frame only. The sample yields tens of thousands of clones, roughly nine tenths seen once. Source: CD4+ or CD8+ T cells sorted from blood, taken in a trial of the OX40 agonist ivuxolimab. Receptor source: an adult with an advanced solid tumor such as melanoma, head and neck, liver or kidney cancer. CDR3s include the opening cysteine and the closing phenylalanine or tryptophan. Only some rows state a clone size, as once, few, many or a class for expanded clones.

V gene	clone size	J gene	CDR3 protein
TRBV30	once	TRBJ2-1	CAWSPGSYNEQFF
TRBV11-2	NA	TRBJ1-2	CASSLAGTEKVYGYTF
TRBV6-6	NA	TRBJ1-2	CASSYLTGTGDGYTF
TRBV4-1	NA	TRBJ2-5	CASSQEMYRGETQYF
TRBV12-5	NA	TRBJ2-3	CASGALGADTQYF
TRBV5-5	NA	TRBJ1-1	CASSYRTGEAFF
TRBV4-3	NA	TRBJ2-6	CASSQDPTEISGANVLTF
TRBV27	once	TRBJ1-5	CASSPDRNQPQHF
TRBV10-2	NA	TRBJ1-2	CASNDVLQGPANYGYTF
TRBV7-9	NA	TRBJ1-3	CASRPGQGSGNTIYF
TRBV19	NA	TRBJ1-2	CASSRRQGVYGYTF
TRBV6-5	NA	TRBJ1-5	CASSYRSGPQHF
TRBV6-1	NA	TRBJ1-1	CATQAGVEAFF
TRBV27	NA	TRBJ2-7	CASSLGQSAGQYF
TRBV13	NA	TRBJ2-7	CASSLGGSGGAAEQYF
TRBV7-9	once	TRBJ1-1	CASSFPGGEEDEAFF
TRBV7-9	once	TRBJ2-1	CASSRSYNEQFF
TRBV7-8	NA	TRBJ2-7	CASSHDVTYEQYF
TRBV4-1	NA	TRBJ1-1	CASSPGPGNTEAFF
TRBV5-6	NA	TRBJ1-1	CASSSSGLMNTEAFF
TRBV18	NA	TRBJ2-7	CASSPSQGAYYEQYF
TRBV7-3	NA	TRBJ2-1	CASSSLTGVKQYEQFF
TRBV5-6	few	TRBJ1-1	CASSLRNTEAFF
TRBV7-9	NA	TRBJ2-1	CASSLKGTIYNEQFF
TRBV6-6	once	TRBJ2-3	CASSYEDSSSDTQYF
TRBV27	few	TRBJ2-7	CASSSQRGRDLYEQYF
TRBV4-1	NA	TRBJ2-7	CASSLGQEKFDEQYF
TRBV27	NA	TRBJ2-7	CASSVRLGGSYEQYF
TRBV27	NA	TRBJ1-1	CASSLEGMNTEAFF
TRBV12-2	NA	TRBJ1-5	CASRLDFDRGVGQPQHF
TRBV4-3	NA	TRBJ1-2	CASSQERDIGYGYTF
TRBV5-1	NA	TRBJ1-1	CASSYDGNTEAFF
TRBV30	NA	TRBJ2-7	CAWSVVDGPYEQYF
TRBV7-6	NA	TRBJ1-6	CASSGQGGNSPLHF
TRBV4-2	NA	TRBJ2-7	CASSLTSGSSYEQYF
TRBV7-9	NA	TRBJ1-1	CASSFQATVEAFF